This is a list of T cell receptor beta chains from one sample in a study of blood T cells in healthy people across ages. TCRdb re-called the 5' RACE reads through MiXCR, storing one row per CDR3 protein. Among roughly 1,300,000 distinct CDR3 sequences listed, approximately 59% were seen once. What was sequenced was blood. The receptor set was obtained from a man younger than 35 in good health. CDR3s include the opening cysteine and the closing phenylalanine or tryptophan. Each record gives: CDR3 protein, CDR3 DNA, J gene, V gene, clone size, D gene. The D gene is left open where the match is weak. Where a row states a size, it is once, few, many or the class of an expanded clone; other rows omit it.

cdr3_aa: CSASTGRAKNIQYF
cdr3_nt: TGCAGTGCTAGTACAGGGAGGGCCAAAAACATTCAGTACTTC
j_call: TRBJ2-4
v_call: TRBV20-1
clone_size: few
d_call: .

cdr3_aa: CAISGTSVYEQYF
cdr3_nt: TGTGCCATCAGTGGGACTAGCGTCTACGAGCAGTACTTC
j_call: TRBJ2-7
v_call: TRBV10-3
clone_size: few
d_call: TRBD2

cdr3_aa: CASSYRTSGFYEQYF
cdr3_nt: TGTGCCAGCAGCTACCGGACTAGCGGTTTCTACGAGCAGTACTTC
j_call: TRBJ2-7
v_call: TRBV7-9
clone_size: .
d_call: TRBD2

cdr3_aa: CASSRGLTMNTEAFF
cdr3_nt: TGTGCCAGCAGCCGAGGACTGACTATGAACACTGAAGCTTTCTTT
j_call: TRBJ1-1
v_call: TRBV4-2
clone_size: .
d_call: .

cdr3_aa: CASSFGQSTDTQYF
cdr3_nt: TGTGCCAGCAGTTTCGGCCAGAGCACAGATACGCAGTATTTT
j_call: TRBJ2-3
v_call: TRBV5-1
clone_size: .
d_call: .

cdr3_aa: CASSYSSLPGGFETQYF
cdr3_nt: TGTGCCAGCAGTTACTCCTCGCTGCCAGGGGGTTTTGAGACCCAGTACTTC
j_call: TRBJ2-5
v_call: TRBV6-2/TRBV6-3
clone_size: .
d_call: TRBD1

cdr3_aa: CASGPKGGYTF
cdr3_nt: TGTGCTAGTGGCCCTAAGGGTGGCTACACCTTC
j_call: TRBJ1-2
v_call: TRBV12-5
clone_size: .
d_call: .

cdr3_aa: CASSLGSLQGDTNQPQHF
cdr3_nt: TGTGCCAGCAGCTTGGGCTCGCTGCAGGGGGATACCAATCAGCCCCAGCATTTT
j_call: TRBJ1-5
v_call: TRBV11-2
clone_size: .
d_call: TRBD1

cdr3_aa: CASSHSGANTEQFF
cdr3_nt: TGTGCCAGCAGTCACTCCGGAGCAAACACTGAGCAGTTCTTC
j_call: TRBJ2-1
v_call: TRBV12-3/TRBV12-4
clone_size: few
d_call: .

cdr3_aa: CASSQDNSVSYEQYF
cdr3_nt: TGCGCCAGCAGCCAAGATAACAGTGTCTCCTACGAGCAGTACTTC
j_call: TRBJ2-7
v_call: TRBV4-1
clone_size: .
d_call: .

cdr3_aa: CASSLRGSLYNEQFF
cdr3_nt: TGCGCCAGCAGCCTAAGGGGGAGCCTCTACAATGAGCAGTTCTTC
j_call: TRBJ2-1
v_call: TRBV4-3
clone_size: few
d_call: .

cdr3_aa: CSVGTPNSYNEQFF
cdr3_nt: TGCAGCGTCGGGACTCCGAACTCCTACAATGAGCAGTTCTTC
j_call: TRBJ2-1
v_call: TRBV29-1
clone_size: .
d_call: .

cdr3_aa: CASSLKAGAYNEQFF
cdr3_nt: TGCGCCAGCAGCTTGAAAGCGGGGGCCTACAATGAGCAGTTCTTC
j_call: TRBJ2-1
v_call: TRBV5-1
clone_size: .
d_call: TRBD2

cdr3_aa: CASSLGGTVYTEAFF
cdr3_nt: TGTGCCAGCAGTTTAGGAGGGACAGTCTACACTGAAGCTTTCTTT
j_call: TRBJ1-1
v_call: TRBV28
clone_size: few
d_call: TRBD1

cdr3_aa: CSVVDWSTDTQYF
cdr3_nt: TGCAGCGTAGTTGACTGGAGCACAGATACGCAGTATTTT
j_call: TRBJ2-3
v_call: TRBV29-1
clone_size: few
d_call: .

cdr3_aa: CASSYGQDNSPLHF
cdr3_nt: TGTGCCAGCAGCTACGGACAAGATAATTCACCCCTCCACTTT
j_call: TRBJ1-6
v_call: TRBV27
clone_size: .
d_call: .

cdr3_aa: CASSQSTRGGGNQPQHF
cdr3_nt: TGCGCCAGCAGTCAATCTACGCGGGGCGGGGGCAATCAGCCCCAGCATTTT
j_call: TRBJ1-5
v_call: TRBV23-1
clone_size: .
d_call: .

cdr3_aa: CASSPSGREPYEQYF
cdr3_nt: TGTGCCAGCTCACCATCGGGCAGGGAACCCTACGAGCAGTACTTC
j_call: TRBJ2-7
v_call: TRBV18
clone_size: .
d_call: .

cdr3_aa: CAISESPSGANTGELFF
cdr3_nt: TGTGCCATCAGTGAGAGTCCTAGCGGGGCGAACACCGGGGAGCTGTTTTTT
j_call: TRBJ2-2
v_call: TRBV10-3
clone_size: once
d_call: TRBD2

cdr3_aa: CASSPFRAQLAGLNEQYF
cdr3_nt: TGTGCCAGCAGCCCATTCAGGGCCCAGCTAGCGGGGTTGAACGAGCAGTACTTC
j_call: TRBJ2-7
v_call: TRBV7-8
clone_size: .
d_call: TRBD2

cdr3_aa: CASSYLSGLSTDTQYF
cdr3_nt: TGTGCCAGCAGCTATCTTAGCGGGCTTAGCACAGATACGCAGTATTTT
j_call: TRBJ2-3
v_call: TRBV7-6
clone_size: .
d_call: TRBD2

cdr3_aa: CASSFQVPPETQYF
cdr3_nt: TGTGCCAGCAGTTTCCAGGTTCCCCCGGAGACCCAGTACTTC
j_call: TRBJ2-5
v_call: TRBV27
clone_size: .
d_call: .

cdr3_aa: CASSKQNINEKLFF
cdr3_nt: TGTGCCAGCAGTAAACAAAACATTAATGAAAAACTGTTTTTT
j_call: TRBJ1-4
v_call: TRBV27
clone_size: .
d_call: .

cdr3_aa: CASSFGVDRGYNEQFF
cdr3_nt: TGTGCCAGCAGTTTTGGGGTTGACAGGGGCTACAATGAGCAGTTCTTC
j_call: TRBJ2-1
v_call: TRBV12-3/TRBV12-4
clone_size: many
d_call: TRBD1

cdr3_aa: CATSRAGFKRYGYTF
cdr3_nt: TGTGCCACCAGCAGGGCGGGTTTCAAGAGATATGGCTACACCTTC
j_call: TRBJ1-2
v_call: TRBV15
clone_size: once
d_call: .

cdr3_aa: CASSFAGGGTGELFF
cdr3_nt: TGTGCCAGCAGTTTCGCGGGAGGGGGCACCGGGGAGCTGTTTTTT
j_call: TRBJ2-2
v_call: TRBV12-3/TRBV12-4
clone_size: once
d_call: TRBD2

cdr3_aa: CAGSLGPSSYEQYF
cdr3_nt: TGTGCCGGCAGCTTAGGTCCTAGCTCCTACGAGCAGTACTTC
j_call: TRBJ2-7
v_call: TRBV7-2
clone_size: once
d_call: .

cdr3_aa: CAISESGTGLYEQYF
cdr3_nt: TGTGCCATCAGTGAGTCCGGGACAGGACTCTACGAGCAGTACTTC
j_call: TRBJ2-7
v_call: TRBV10-3
clone_size: few
d_call: TRBD1

cdr3_aa: CASSQAGGPGETQYF
cdr3_nt: TGCGCCAGCAGCCAAGCGGGGGGGCCTGGGGAGACCCAGTACTTC
j_call: TRBJ2-5
v_call: TRBV4-3
clone_size: .
d_call: TRBD2

cdr3_aa: CASSLGITGANVLTF
cdr3_nt: TGTGCCAGCAGTTTGGGGATAACTGGGGCCAACGTCCTGACTTTC
j_call: TRBJ2-6
v_call: TRBV12-3/TRBV12-4
clone_size: .
d_call: .

cdr3_aa: CASSYVTGGSYEQYF
cdr3_nt: TGTGCCAGCAGTTATGTGACAGGGGGCTCCTACGAGCAGTACTTC
j_call: TRBJ2-7
v_call: TRBV27
clone_size: few
d_call: TRBD1

cdr3_aa: CASRGRSYNEQFF
cdr3_nt: TGTGCCAGCCGGGGGCGCTCCTACAATGAGCAGTTCTTC
j_call: TRBJ2-1
v_call: TRBV12-3/TRBV12-4
clone_size: .
d_call: .

cdr3_aa: CASSWTRTASYEQYF
cdr3_nt: TGCGCCAGCAGCTGGACCCGGACAGCCTCCTACGAGCAGTACTTT
j_call: TRBJ1-1
v_call: TRBV5-1
clone_size: few
d_call: .

cdr3_aa: CASSFYGRQGPANYGYTF
cdr3_nt: TGTGCCAGCAGTTTCTATGGGCGACAGGGCCCCGCTAACTATGGCTACACCTTC
j_call: TRBJ1-2
v_call: TRBV27
clone_size: .
d_call: TRBD1

cdr3_aa: CSVVLQGFEQFF
cdr3_nt: TGCAGCGTCGTGCTACAGGGTTTTGAGCAGTTCTTC
j_call: TRBJ2-1
v_call: TRBV29-1
clone_size: .
d_call: .

cdr3_aa: CASSLEGTGANAYEQYF
cdr3_nt: TGTGCCAGCAGCCTCGAGGGGACAGGGGCTAATGCGTACGAGCAGTACTTC
j_call: TRBJ2-7
v_call: TRBV7-9
clone_size: .
d_call: TRBD1

cdr3_aa: CSVEEAKKDEQYF
cdr3_nt: TGCAGCGTTGAAGAAGCTAAGAAAGACGAGCAGTACTTC
j_call: TRBJ2-7
v_call: TRBV29-1
clone_size: few
d_call: .

cdr3_aa: CASSYTVDRLDTEAFF
cdr3_nt: TGTGCCAGCAGTTACACCGTGGACAGACTTGACACTGAAGCTTTCTTT
j_call: TRBJ1-1
v_call: TRBV6-5
clone_size: .
d_call: .

cdr3_aa: CSARPRDPVYTEAFF
cdr3_nt: TGCAGTGCTAGACCCCGGGACCCCGTTTACACTGAAGCTTTCTTT
j_call: TRBJ1-1
v_call: TRBV20-1
clone_size: .
d_call: .

cdr3_aa: CASSLSGHPPYEQYF
cdr3_nt: TGTGCCAGCAGCTTATCAGGCCACCCTCCCTACGAGCAGTACTTC
j_call: TRBJ2-7
v_call: TRBV7-9
clone_size: once
d_call: .

cdr3_aa: CASSQEGRGSTDTQYF
cdr3_nt: TGCGCCAGCAGCCAAGAAGGGAGGGGCAGCACAGATACGCAGTATTTT
j_call: TRBJ2-3
v_call: TRBV4-1
clone_size: .
d_call: TRBD2

cdr3_aa: CASSYQTDYEQFF
cdr3_nt: TGTGCCAGCAGTTACCAGACGGATTATGAGCAGTTCTTC
j_call: TRBJ2-1
v_call: TRBV27
clone_size: .
d_call: .

cdr3_aa: CATSDPARDWNEQFF
cdr3_nt: TGTGCCACCAGTGACCCAGCCAGGGATTGGAATGAGCAGTTCTTC
j_call: TRBJ2-1
v_call: TRBV24-1
clone_size: few
d_call: .

cdr3_aa: CSAPIRGGTDTQYF
cdr3_nt: TGCAGTGCTCCCATTAGGGGGGGAACAGATACGCAGTATTTT
j_call: TRBJ2-3
v_call: TRBV20-1
clone_size: .
d_call: .

cdr3_aa: CASSELADSSYEQYF
cdr3_nt: TGTGCCAGCAGTGAATTAGCGGATAGCTCCTACGAGCAGTACTTC
j_call: TRBJ2-7
v_call: TRBV2
clone_size: few
d_call: .

cdr3_aa: CASSLARQKNERFF
cdr3_nt: TGTGCCAGCAGCTTAGCAAGACAGAAGAATGAGCGGTTCTTC
j_call: TRBJ2-1
v_call: TRBV7-9
clone_size: .
d_call: .

cdr3_aa: CASSLGAGGMAYEQYF
cdr3_nt: TGCGCCAGCAGCTTGGGGGCAGGCGGTATGGCCTACGAGCAGTACTTC
j_call: TRBJ2-7
v_call: TRBV5-1
clone_size: few
d_call: .

cdr3_aa: CAIRQEDNSPLHF
cdr3_nt: TGTGCCATCAGGCAGGAGGATAATTCACCCCTCCACTTT
j_call: TRBJ1-6
v_call: TRBV10-3
clone_size: .
d_call: .

cdr3_aa: CASSASSSWNEQYF
cdr3_nt: TGTGCCAGCAGTGCGTCTAGCTCGTGGAATGAGCAGTACTTC
j_call: TRBJ2-5
v_call: TRBV25-1
clone_size: .
d_call: .

cdr3_aa: CASTPTGETQYF
cdr3_nt: TGTGCCAGCACCCCAACCGGAGAGACCCAGTACTTC
j_call: TRBJ2-5
v_call: TRBV12-3/TRBV12-4
clone_size: few
d_call: .

cdr3_aa: CASSVVANTGELFF
cdr3_nt: TGTGCCAGCAGCGTAGTAGCTAACACCGGGGAGCTGTTTTTT
j_call: TRBJ2-2
v_call: TRBV9
clone_size: once
d_call: .

cdr3_aa: CSARDRYQAGTRSTDTQYF
cdr3_nt: TGCAGTGCCAGAGATCGGTATCAGGCAGGAACCAGAAGCACAGATACGCAGTATTTT
j_call: TRBJ2-3
v_call: TRBV20-1
clone_size: .
d_call: .

cdr3_aa: CASSLEEVAYNEQFF
cdr3_nt: TGTGCCAGCAGCTTAGAGGAAGTAGCGTACAATGAGCAGTTCTTC
j_call: TRBJ2-1
v_call: TRBV11-2
clone_size: few
d_call: .

cdr3_aa: CSASPGQGARDAYEQYF
cdr3_nt: TGCAGTGCCTCCCCCGGACAGGGGGCCCGGGACGCCTACGAGCAGTACTTC
j_call: TRBJ2-7
v_call: TRBV20-1
clone_size: .
d_call: TRBD1